This entry describes one T cell receptor (beta chain). This sample was taken from a study of blood T cell repertoires in COVID-19. The overall study: Both acute and convalescent COVID-19 samples were obtained from the United States, Italy and Spain. PBMCs, B-cell-depleted T cells, or T cells were the source of the cDNA or gDNA that made up the material.

V shed 2 bases, J shed 3 bases, and the junction held 3 bases outside the gene matches. Germline values: CDR1 MNHEY, CDR2 SVGEGT. The CDR3 has 17 amino acids. Methods used by the authors: Amplified reference gene primers provided the basis for estimating nucleated cell counts. Libraries were prepared by immunoSEQ multiplex PCR; TCRdb keeps only in-frame clonotypes and omits some of them. The D gene and trimming were derived from the DNA, and the V and J assignments and clone size from that table. The sample lists roughly 670,000 clones, about 87% seen once, with about 0.26% in the top ten. V and J are TRBV6-2 or TRBV6-3 and TRBJ2-3; 15 bases agree with TRBD2. The sequenced material came from peripheral blood. This receptor was identified in a woman under 30 with acute or convalescent COVID-19. The DNA for the CDR3 is TGTGCCAGCAGTTACACGGGACTAGCGGGGGGTACAGATACGCAGTATTTT. It yields the protein CASSYTGLAGGTDTQYF.